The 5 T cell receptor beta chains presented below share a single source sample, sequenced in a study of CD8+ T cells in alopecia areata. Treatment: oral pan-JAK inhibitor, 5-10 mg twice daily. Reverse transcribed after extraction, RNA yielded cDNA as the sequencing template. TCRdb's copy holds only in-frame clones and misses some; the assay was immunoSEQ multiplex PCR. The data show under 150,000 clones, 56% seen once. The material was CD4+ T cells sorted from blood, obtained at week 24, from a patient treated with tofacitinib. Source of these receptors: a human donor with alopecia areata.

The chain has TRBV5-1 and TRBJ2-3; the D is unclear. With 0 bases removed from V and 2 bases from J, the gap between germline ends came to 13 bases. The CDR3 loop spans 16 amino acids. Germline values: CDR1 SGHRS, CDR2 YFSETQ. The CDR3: CASSLGLVSNTDTQYF. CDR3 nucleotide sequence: TGCGCCAGCAGCTTGGGGCTAGTTTCAAACACAGATACGCAGTATTTT.

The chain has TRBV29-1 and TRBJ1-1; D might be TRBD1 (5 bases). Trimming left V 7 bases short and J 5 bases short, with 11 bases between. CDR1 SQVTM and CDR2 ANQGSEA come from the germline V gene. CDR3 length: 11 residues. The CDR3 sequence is CSAGETTEAFF. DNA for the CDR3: TGCAGCGCGGGGGAGACAACTGAAGCTTTCTTT. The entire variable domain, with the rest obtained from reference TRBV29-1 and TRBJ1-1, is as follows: SAVISQKPSRDICQRGTSLTIQCQVDSQVTMMFWYRQQPGQSLTLIATANQGSEATYESGFVIDKFPISRPNLTFSTLTVSNMSPEDSSIYLCSAGETTEAFFGQGTRLTVV.

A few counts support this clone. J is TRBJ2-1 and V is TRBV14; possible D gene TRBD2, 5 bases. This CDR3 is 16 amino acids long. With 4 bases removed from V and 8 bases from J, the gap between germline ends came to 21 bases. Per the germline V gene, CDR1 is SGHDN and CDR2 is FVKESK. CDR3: CASSPGEKRGRYEQFF. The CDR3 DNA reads TGTGCCAGCAGCCCGGGTGAGAAACGCGGGCGCTATGAGCAGTTCTTC.

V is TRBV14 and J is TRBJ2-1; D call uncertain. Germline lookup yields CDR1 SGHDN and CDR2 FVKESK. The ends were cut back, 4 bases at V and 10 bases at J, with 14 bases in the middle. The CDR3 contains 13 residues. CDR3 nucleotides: TGTGCCAGCAGCCGATCATTAACCTCAGAGCAGTTCTTC. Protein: CASSRSLTSEQFF.

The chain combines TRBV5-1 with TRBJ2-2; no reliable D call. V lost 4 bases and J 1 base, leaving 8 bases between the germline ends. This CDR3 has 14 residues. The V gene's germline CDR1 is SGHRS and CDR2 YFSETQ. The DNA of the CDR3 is TGCGCCAGCAGCCAAACAGTGAACACCGGGGAGCTGTTTTTT. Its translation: CASSQTVNTGELFF.